Given below is one T cell receptor beta chain in context. Antigen: not known. This sample was taken from a study of cytomegalovirus exposure and HLA in healthy donors. The V gene's germline CDR1 is MNHEY and CDR2 SVGAGI. This CDR3 region has 11 residues. The ends were cut back, 4 bases at V and 10 bases at J, with 10 bases in the middle. The method was immunoSEQ multiplex PCR; TCRdb's version includes in-frame clones alone and lacks a portion of them. The sample records about 160,000 clones, approximately 86% being singletons. Study results and limitations: It was about 180 TCR beta chains that were listed as cytomegalovirus-associated.

This chain joins TRBV6-5 and TRBJ1-1; D not certain. The sequence was obtained from a young woman in good health and CMV-seronegative. The specimen was PBMCs. The DNA of the CDR3 is TGTGCCAGCAGTTCCGGGGAGGGAGCTTTCTTT. Translated: CASSSGEGAFF.